A selection of T cell receptor beta chains follows, all from one sample in a study of blood T cell repertoires in COVID-19. Measured with immunoSEQ multiplex PCR; TCRdb has only the in-frame clones, and not every one. Of 200,000 or so clones in the sample, roughly nine tenths were seen once. The sequenced sample consisted of peripheral blood. These receptors originate from a man aged 70 or older with active or convalescent COVID-19. Both conserved end residues are part of each CDR3. D genes are given only for firm matches. Clone size is shown for a subset of rows, as once, few, many or a class of expanded clone.

j_call: TRBJ2-3; clone_size: -; d_call: TRBD2; v_call: TRBV28; cdr3_aa: CASLLAGAAGTDTQYF; cdr3_nt: TGTGCCAGCTTACTAGCGGGAGCAGCGGGCACAGATACGCAGTATTTT
j_call: TRBJ2-1; clone_size: -; d_call: -; v_call: TRBV12-3/TRBV12-4; cdr3_aa: CASSLSLFEQFF; cdr3_nt: TGTGCCAGCAGTTTATCCTTATTCGAGCAGTTCTTC
j_call: TRBJ1-4; clone_size: once; d_call: -; v_call: TRBV7-2; cdr3_aa: CASSQGALRNEKLFF; cdr3_nt: TGTGCCAGCAGCCAGGGCGCCCTAAGGAATGAAAAACTGTTTTTT
j_call: TRBJ1-4; clone_size: -; d_call: TRBD1; v_call: TRBV5-5; cdr3_aa: CASSPGQGANEKLFF; cdr3_nt: TGTGCCAGCAGCCCGGGACAGGGCGCTAATGAAAAACTGTTTTTT
j_call: TRBJ2-7; clone_size: -; d_call: TRBD1; v_call: TRBV6-2/TRBV6-3; cdr3_aa: CASSRDRGRGEQYF; cdr3_nt: TGTGCCAGCAGCCGAGACAGGGGTCGGGGCGAGCAGTACTTC
j_call: TRBJ1-6; clone_size: -; d_call: TRBD1; v_call: TRBV6-5; cdr3_aa: CASNADRGHNSPLHF; cdr3_nt: TGTGCCAGCAATGCGGACAGGGGTCATAATTCACCCCTCCACTTT
j_call: TRBJ2-3; clone_size: -; d_call: -; v_call: TRBV5-1; cdr3_aa: CASSLVVGSPDTQYF; cdr3_nt: TGCGCCAGCAGCTTGGTTGTAGGGAGCCCAGATACGCAGTATTTT
j_call: TRBJ2-2; clone_size: -; d_call: TRBD1; v_call: TRBV2; cdr3_aa: CASSETGLGTGELFF; cdr3_nt: TGTGCCAGCAGTGAGACAGGGTTGGGCACCGGGGAGCTGTTTTTT
j_call: TRBJ2-5; clone_size: once; d_call: -; v_call: TRBV27; cdr3_aa: CASSGLGQGQETQYF; cdr3_nt: TGTGCCAGCAGTGGCCTGGGGCAGGGCCAAGAGACCCAGTACTTC
j_call: TRBJ2-2; clone_size: -; d_call: -; v_call: TRBV9; cdr3_aa: CASSPLGDTGELFF; cdr3_nt: TGTGCCAGCAGCCCCCTAGGGGACACCGGGGAGCTGTTTTTT
j_call: TRBJ2-1; clone_size: -; d_call: TRBD2; v_call: TRBV4-3; cdr3_aa: CASSQLRTSLYNEQFF; cdr3_nt: TGCGCCAGCAGTCAACTCCGGACTAGCCTCTACAATGAGCAGTTCTTC
j_call: TRBJ2-7; clone_size: -; d_call: -; v_call: TRBV10-3; cdr3_aa: CALRMGGPVDEQYF; cdr3_nt: TGTGCCCTACGGATGGGGGGGCCGGTCGACGAGCAGTACTTC
j_call: TRBJ1-1; clone_size: -; d_call: -; v_call: TRBV11-3; cdr3_aa: CASSTGVTEEAFF; cdr3_nt: TGTGCCAGCAGCACCGGGGTGACTGAAGAAGCTTTCTTT
j_call: TRBJ2-7; clone_size: few; d_call: -; v_call: TRBV11-2; cdr3_aa: CASSSHSWRVNEQYF; cdr3_nt: TGTGCCAGCAGCTCCCATTCGTGGAGGGTCAACGAGCAGTACTTC
j_call: TRBJ2-3; clone_size: -; d_call: TRBD2; v_call: TRBV19; cdr3_aa: CASSILAGGSTDTQYF; cdr3_nt: TGTGCCAGTAGTATACTAGCGGGGGGTAGCACAGATACGCAGTATTTT
j_call: TRBJ1-6; clone_size: few; d_call: -; v_call: TRBV30; cdr3_aa: CAWSARGIPPLHF; cdr3_nt: TGTGCCTGGAGTGCACGGGGGATTCCACCCCTCCACTTT
j_call: TRBJ2-1; clone_size: -; d_call: -; v_call: TRBV5-4; cdr3_aa: CASSLVSGRHNEQFF; cdr3_nt: TGTGCCAGCAGCTTGGTTAGCGGAAGGCACAATGAGCAGTTCTTC
j_call: TRBJ2-1; clone_size: -; d_call: TRBD1; v_call: TRBV18; cdr3_aa: CASSPQTGARDEQFF; cdr3_nt: TGTGCCAGCTCACCACAAACAGGGGCCAGGGATGAGCAGTTCTTC
j_call: TRBJ2-1; clone_size: -; d_call: TRBD2; v_call: TRBV5-1; cdr3_aa: CASSLRAGGLNEQFF; cdr3_nt: TGCGCCAGCAGCTTACGAGCGGGGGGTTTGAATGAGCAGTTCTTC
j_call: TRBJ1-2; clone_size: -; d_call: TRBD1; v_call: TRBV7-9; cdr3_aa: CASSFSGTGGGGYTF; cdr3_nt: TGTGCCAGCAGCTTCTCCGGGACAGGGGGCGGCGGCTACACCTTC
j_call: TRBJ1-5; clone_size: -; d_call: TRBD1; v_call: TRBV6-6; cdr3_aa: CASRGTGSTNQPQHF; cdr3_nt: TGTGCCAGCAGAGGGACAGGGTCTACCAATCAGCCCCAGCATTTT
j_call: TRBJ2-1; clone_size: -; d_call: -; v_call: TRBV27; cdr3_aa: CASRRTLAGVNEQFF; cdr3_nt: TGTGCCAGCAGAAGGACCCTAGCTGGAGTCAATGAGCAGTTCTTC
j_call: TRBJ2-1; clone_size: once; d_call: TRBD2; v_call: TRBV7-2; cdr3_aa: CASSQVGEGTYNEQFF; cdr3_nt: TGTGCCAGCAGCCAAGTGGGGGAGGGAACCTACAATGAGCAGTTCTTC
j_call: TRBJ2-1; clone_size: once; d_call: -; v_call: TRBV4-3; cdr3_aa: CASSQDAYSSGQFF; cdr3_nt: TGCGCCAGCAGCCAAGACGCCTACTCGAGCGGGCAGTTCTTC
j_call: TRBJ2-3; clone_size: -; d_call: -; v_call: TRBV24-1; cdr3_aa: CATSDSGSDTQYF; cdr3_nt: TGTGCCACCAGTGATTCAGGATCGGATACGCAGTATTTT
j_call: TRBJ2-2; clone_size: -; d_call: -; v_call: TRBV6-1; cdr3_aa: CASSASTGELFF; cdr3_nt: TGTGCCAGCAGTGCGAGCACCGGGGAGCTGTTTTTT
j_call: TRBJ2-3; clone_size: -; d_call: TRBD2; v_call: TRBV10-1; cdr3_aa: CASSEGTSRTQYF; cdr3_nt: TGCGCCAGCAGTGAGGGGACTAGCAGGACGCAGTATTTT
j_call: TRBJ2-1; clone_size: -; d_call: -; v_call: TRBV25-1; cdr3_aa: CASSRGAPEKQFF; cdr3_nt: TGTGCCAGCTCCCGGGGGGCCCCCGAAAAGCAGTTCTTC
j_call: TRBJ2-1; clone_size: -; d_call: -; v_call: TRBV3-1/TRBV3-2; cdr3_aa: CASSRKRGSYNEQFF; cdr3_nt: TGTGCCAGCAGCCGAAAGAGGGGGTCCTACAATGAGCAGTTCTTC
j_call: TRBJ2-7; clone_size: -; d_call: TRBD1; v_call: TRBV3-1/TRBV3-2; cdr3_aa: CASSQEGDRGIYEQYF; cdr3_nt: TGTGCCAGCAGCCAAGAAGGGGACAGGGGGATCTACGAGCAGTACTTC
j_call: TRBJ1-6; clone_size: few; d_call: -; v_call: TRBV2; cdr3_aa: CASSEGLSPLHF; cdr3_nt: TGTGCCAGCAGTGAAGGACTGTCACCCCTCCACTTT
j_call: TRBJ2-3; clone_size: -; d_call: TRBD1; v_call: TRBV24-1; cdr3_aa: CATSELGQGQEDTQYF; cdr3_nt: TGTGCCACCAGTGAACTGGGACAGGGCCAAGAAGATACGCAGTATTTT
j_call: TRBJ1-2; clone_size: -; d_call: -; v_call: TRBV11-2; cdr3_aa: CASSSIGGSYGYTF; cdr3_nt: TGTGCCAGCAGCTCCATAGGAGGATCCTATGGCTACACCTTC
j_call: TRBJ2-2; clone_size: -; d_call: -; v_call: TRBV12-3/TRBV12-4; cdr3_aa: CASGSLTGELFF; cdr3_nt: TGTGCCAGCGGCAGTTTGACCGGGGAGCTGTTTTTT
j_call: TRBJ2-5; clone_size: -; d_call: -; v_call: TRBV7-2; cdr3_aa: CASSLDSRQETQYF; cdr3_nt: TGTGCCAGCAGCTTAGATTCGCGGCAAGAGACCCAGTACTTC
j_call: TRBJ1-1; clone_size: -; d_call: TRBD1; v_call: TRBV18; cdr3_aa: CASSPLQGEAEAFF; cdr3_nt: TGTGCCAGCTCACCATTACAGGGGGAGGCTGAAGCTTTCTTT
j_call: TRBJ1-4; clone_size: -; d_call: -; v_call: TRBV11-2; cdr3_aa: CASSLVSAGVKLFF; cdr3_nt: TGTGCCAGCAGCTTAGTGAGTGCAGGGGTAAAACTGTTTTTT
j_call: TRBJ1-2; clone_size: -; d_call: -; v_call: TRBV6-2/TRBV6-3; cdr3_aa: CASSGQYNYGYTF; cdr3_nt: TGTGCCAGCAGTGGACAGTATAACTATGGCTACACCTTC
j_call: TRBJ1-2; clone_size: -; d_call: -; v_call: TRBV3-1/TRBV3-2; cdr3_aa: CASSRTGGYTF; cdr3_nt: TGTGCCAGCAGCCGAACAGGAGGCTACACCTTC
j_call: TRBJ2-7; clone_size: -; d_call: -; v_call: TRBV12-3/TRBV12-4; cdr3_aa: CASRQDSYEQYF; cdr3_nt: TGTGCCAGCAGGCAGGACTCCTACGAGCAGTACTTC
j_call: TRBJ1-1; clone_size: many; d_call: -; v_call: TRBV7-6; cdr3_aa: CASSLRGAGSFGTEAFF; cdr3_nt: TGTGCCAGCAGCTTACGGGGGGCGGGGAGTTTTGGCACTGAAGCTTTCTTT
j_call: TRBJ1-3; clone_size: -; d_call: -; v_call: TRBV7-2; cdr3_aa: CASSLERTGNTIYF; cdr3_nt: TGTGCCAGCAGCTTAGAACGGACAGGAAACACCATATATTTT
j_call: TRBJ2-3; clone_size: -; d_call: TRBD2; v_call: TRBV6-2/TRBV6-3; cdr3_aa: CASSYSGTDTQYF; cdr3_nt: TGTGCCAGCAGTTATAGCGGGACCGATACGCAGTATTTT
j_call: TRBJ2-3; clone_size: once; d_call: -; v_call: TRBV7-2; cdr3_aa: CASSQPGSTDTQYF; cdr3_nt: TGTGCCAGCAGCCAGCCAGGGAGCACAGATACGCAGTATTTT
j_call: TRBJ2-2; clone_size: -; d_call: -; v_call: TRBV5-1; cdr3_aa: CASSLRTARTGNTGELFF; cdr3_nt: TGCGCCAGCAGCTTGCGGACAGCAAGGACTGGGAACACCGGGGAGCTGTTTTTT
j_call: TRBJ1-6; clone_size: few; d_call: TRBD1; v_call: TRBV28; cdr3_aa: CASSLMDRGGPPLHF; cdr3_nt: TGTGCCAGCAGTTTAATGGACAGGGGAGGACCACCCCTCCACTTT
j_call: TRBJ2-4; clone_size: -; d_call: TRBD1; v_call: TRBV4-1; cdr3_aa: CASSQEGTGAKNIQYF; cdr3_nt: TGCGCCAGCAGCCAGGAAGGGACAGGGGCCAAAAACATTCAGTACTTC
j_call: TRBJ1-1; clone_size: -; d_call: -; v_call: TRBV3-1/TRBV3-2; cdr3_aa: CASSQDYQGEAFF; cdr3_nt: TGTGCCAGCAGCCAAGATTACCAGGGTGAAGCTTTCTTT
j_call: TRBJ1-6; clone_size: -; d_call: -; v_call: TRBV28; cdr3_aa: CASSWAGSFPNSPLHF; cdr3_nt: TGTGCCAGCAGCTGGGCAGGGTCGTTTCCTAATTCACCCCTCCACTTT
j_call: TRBJ2-1; clone_size: -; d_call: TRBD1; v_call: TRBV28; cdr3_aa: CASSLDRVSYNEQFF; cdr3_nt: TGTGCCAGCAGCCTCGACAGGGTTTCCTACAATGAGCAGTTCTTC
j_call: TRBJ2-1; clone_size: -; d_call: TRBD2; v_call: TRBV6-2/TRBV6-3; cdr3_aa: CASSYSPVGGVYNEQFF; cdr3_nt: TGTGCCAGCAGTTACTCGCCTGTGGGGGGGGTCTACAATGAGCAGTTCTTC
j_call: TRBJ2-7; clone_size: once; d_call: TRBD1; v_call: TRBV10-3; cdr3_aa: CAIRDREFYEQYF; cdr3_nt: TGTGCCATCCGGGACAGGGAGTTCTACGAGCAGTACTTC